This TCR beta chain was retrieved from a study of T cells after yellow fever vaccination. Study results and caveats: Boosting was followed by the reappearance of most primary-vaccination clones (around 96% CD4, about 90% CD8).

The V gene end was trimmed by 5 bases and the J gene end by 5 bases; junction bases not matched to a gene: 8. CDR1 and CDR2 from the germline V gene are SGHTA and FQGNSA. The CDR3 is made up of 15 amino acids. Using its own MiXCR run on the 5' RACE reads, TCRdb lists one record per CDR3 protein. The sample shows about 120,000 distinct CDR3 sequences, approximately 9% of them seen only once. This clonotype was seen a handful of times. No antigen is known for it. This sequence was found in a man aged 18 to 35 who received the YFV17D yellow fever vaccine. V and J are TRBV7-2 and TRBJ1-5; 8 bases fit TRBD1. The material was CD8+ T cells sorted from PBMCs, obtained on the day of the yellow fever booster vaccination. This chain's CDR3 is CASSPGRGPDQPQHF. As DNA, the CDR3 is TGTGCCAGCAGCCCGGGCAGGGGGCCGGATCAGCCCCAGCATTTT. Full variable domain (outside the CDR3, taken from reference TRBV7-2 and TRBJ1-5): GAGVSQSPSNKVTEKGKDVELRCDPISGHTALYWYRQSLGQGLEFLIYFQGNSAPDKSGLPSDRFSAERTGGSVSTLTIQRTQQEDSAVYLCASSPGRGPDQPQHFGDGTRLSIL.